A single sample is the source of the 29 T cell receptor beta chains below, sequenced in a study of CD8 T cells in ankylosing spondylitis. The antigens these receptors bind are not known. Study-level results: Ankylosing spondylitis blood appeared to carry a characteristic TCR beta motif of roughly eight highly homologous variants.

MiXCR was run by TCRdb on the 5' RACE reads, yielding one entry per CDR3 protein. Among more than 400,000 distinct CDR3 sequences listed, roughly 5.3% were seen once. Material: blood, either unsorted or a sorted T cell fraction (not recorded which). The receptors come from a male donor with ankylosing spondylitis.

This clonotype has ten or more counts. The rearrangement joins TRBV12-3 or TRBV12-4 to TRBJ1-6; 9 nucleotides agree with TRBD1. Trimming took 4 bases from V and 10 from J; bases not matched to a gene: 5. CDR3 length equals 14 residues. CDR3: CASSSGQGMSPLHF. CDR3 DNA: TGTGCCAGCAGTTCCGGACAGGGGATGTCACCCCTCCACTTT.

This clonotype was seen repeatedly, ten times or more. V is TRBV7-2 and J is TRBJ2-5; D ambiguous. Trimming pared 5 bases from V and 5 bases from J, leaving 18 bases between. This CDR3 is 15 amino acids long. The germline gives CDR1 SGHTA, CDR2 FQGNSA. The CDR3 sequence: CASSPRAPKGETQYF. The CDR3 bases are TGTGCCAGCAGCCCAAGGGCCCCAAAAGGGGAGACCCAGTACTTC.

This clonotype was recorded many times. The J gene is TRBJ1-2, the V gene TRBV5-1; D is possibly TRBD1 (6 bases). CDR3 length equals 14 residues. Per germline, CDR1 SGHRS and CDR2 YFSETQ. Trimming removed 4 bases from V and 3 bases from J, with 13 bases in between. The CDR3 DNA sequence: TGCGCCAGCAGCAACCCGGGGGCTGACTATGGCTACACCTTC. Residues: CASSNPGADYGYTF.

In this sample, this clonotype turned up many times. The chain is built from TRBV29-1 and TRBJ2-7, with 10 positions matching TRBD2. CDR3 length equals 14 residues. The germline gives CDR1 SQVTM, CDR2 ANQGSEA. Germline trimming cut 7 bases from V and 0 bases from J; bases unmatched to any gene: 6. CDR3: CSGQGTSDSYEQYF. For the CDR3, the DNA is TGCAGCGGCCAAGGGACTAGCGACTCCTACGAGCAGTACTTC.

This clonotype occurred many times. This sequence joins TRBV9 and TRBJ2-7, with 8 bases matching TRBD2. The CDR3 totals 14 residues. Germline CDR1 is SGDLS and CDR2 is YYNGEE. V lost 4 bases to trimming and J lost 6 bases; unmatched junction nucleotides: 9. CDR3: CASSSFSGVGEQYF. CDR3 nucleotide sequence: TGTGCCAGCAGCTCCTTTAGCGGGGTAGGCGAGCAGTACTTC.

This clonotype came up a few times. The V gene is TRBV29-1, the J gene TRBJ1-5; no firm D call. Germline assignment: CDR1 SQVTM and CDR2 ANQGSEA. This CDR3 has 14 amino acids. The germline V and J ends were trimmed by 4 bases and 5 bases, with 15 bases remaining between them. CDR3 amino acids: CSVVLRGGDQPQHF. In DNA form, the CDR3 reads TGCAGCGTTGTATTACGGGGTGGAGATCAGCCCCAGCATTTT.

This clonotype was found a few times. J is TRBJ1-2 and V is TRBV2, with unresolved D. V lost 7 bases to trimming and J lost 7 bases, with 19 bases between them. The CDR3 length is 14 residues. Germline V lookup: CDR1 SNHLY, CDR2 FYNNEI. This CDR3 reads CASIPWESEGGYTF. The CDR3 DNA sequence: TGTGCCAGCATCCCTTGGGAGTCTGAGGGTGGCTACACCTTC. Using reference TRBV2 and TRBJ1-2 for the parts outside the CDR3, the full variable domain is EPEVTQTPSHQVTQMGQEVILRCVPISNHLYFYWYRQILGQKVEFLVSFYNNEISEKSEIFDDQFSVERPDGSNFTLKIRSTKLEDSAMYFCASIPWESEGGYTFGSGTRLTVV.

This clonotype was detected ten times or more. The gene calls are TRBV20-1 and TRBJ2-4; a weak D match, TRBD1 (6 bases). This CDR3 is 17 amino acids long. The V gene's germline CDR1 is DFQATT and CDR2 SNEGSKA (reference sequence). V lost 3 bases, J lost 0 bases, and 18 bases lay in between. CDR3 loop: CSASPGALTLAKNIQYF. CDR3 coding DNA: TGCAGTGCTAGTCCAGGGGCTCTTACCCTAGCCAAAAACATTCAGTACTTC.

In this sample, this clonotype turned up a few times. The genes are TRBV5-1 and TRBJ2-2; 7 bases agree with TRBD2. From germline, CDR1 is SGHRS and CDR2 YFSETQ. V trimming: 0 bases; J trimming: 1 base; junction bases outside the gene matches: 3. This CDR3 spans 16 amino acids. CDR3 sequence: CASSLALAENTGELFF. CDR3 DNA: TGCGCCAGCAGCTTGGCGCTAGCGGAGAACACCGGGGAGCTGTTTTTT.

The CDR3, as DNA: TGCGCCAGCAGCCAAGGGTCGGGAGCTAGCCAAGAGACCCAGTACTTC. The encoded protein is CASSQGSGASQETQYF. The chain joins TRBV4-3 to TRBJ2-5; tentatively, D is TRBD2 (6 bases). From germline, CDR1 is LGHNA and CDR2 YSLEER. The V gene lost 1 base and the J gene lost 1 base, with 13 bases spanning the gap. This CDR3 has 16 amino acids.

This clonotype was detected many times. Here the CDR3 reads CASSQTVRGYTF. CDR3 DNA sequence: TGTGCCAGCAGTCAAACAGTGCGGGGCTACACCTTC. The chain joins TRBV12-3 or TRBV12-4 to TRBJ1-2; D is uncertain. The CDR3 runs 12 residues. Trimming took 5 bases from V and 8 from J, leaving 12 bases between them.

This clonotype was detected ten times or more. V and J are TRBV5-1 and TRBJ1-1, with 11 nucleotides matching TRBD1. V gave up 4 bases and J gave up 0 bases; unmatched junction bases: 2. The CDR3 has 15 residues. Germline CDR1 is SGHRS and CDR2 is YFSETQ. CDR3 DNA sequence: TGCGCCAGCAGCAGGGGACAGGGGGTGAACACTGAAGCTTTCTTT. Protein product: CASSRGQGVNTEAFF.

This clonotype came up many times. The V call is TRBV5-6, the J call TRBJ1-5; D perhaps matches TRBD1 (5 bases). The V gene's germline CDR1 is SGHDT and CDR2 YYEEEE. Trimming left V 2 bases short and J 9 bases short, with 12 bases between. This CDR3 has 13 amino acids. CDR3 DNA: TGTGCCAGCAGCTTACGGGGGTTTGGGCCCCAGCATTTT. Translated, it gives CASSLRGFGPQHF.

There are many counts of this clonotype. The CDR3 sequence: CASSSVPYGGLLAGAADTQYF. CDR3 sequence (DNA): TGTGCCAGCAGCTCAGTTCCGTACGGAGGACTACTAGCGGGAGCAGCAGATACGCAGTATTTT. This chain links TRBV5-6 with TRBJ2-3, with TRBD2 matching over 11 bases. This CDR3 is built from 21 residues. J was trimmed by 4 bases and V by 3 bases; bases with no gene match: 22. The germline V gene has CDR1 SGHDT and CDR2 YYEEEE.

This clonotype occurred many times. The gene calls are TRBV28 and TRBJ2-3; D is perhaps TRBD1 (7 bases). From germline, CDR1 is MDHEN and CDR2 SYDVKM. V lost 5 bases, J lost 1 base, and 19 bases lay in between. CDR3 length: 17 residues. CDR3 sequence reads: CASSQPLTGTRTDTQYF. CDR3 in DNA: TGTGCCAGCAGTCAACCTCTGACAGGGACTCGCACAGATACGCAGTATTTT.

This clonotype has a count of ten or more. The chain links TRBV5-1 to TRBJ1-2; the D gene is possibly TRBD1 (6 bases). Germline V gene lookup returns CDR1 SGHRS and CDR2 YFSETQ. This CDR3 region has 16 residues. V dropped 0 bases and J dropped 0 bases, with 12 bases sitting between them. CDR3 sequence (DNA): TGCGCCAGCAGCTTGGAGCGACAGGCCACTAACTATGGCTACACCTTC. It yields the protein CASSLERQATNYGYTF. The whole variable domain, filled in from reference TRBV5-1 and TRBJ1-2, reads KAGVTQTPRYLIKTRGQQVTLSCSPISGHRSVSWYQQTPGQGLQFLFEYFSETQRNKGNFPGRFSGRQFSNSRSEMNVSTLELGDSALYLCASSLERQATNYGYTFGSGTRLTVV.

This clonotype appeared many times. V and J are TRBV5-1 and TRBJ2-1; 7 nucleotides align to TRBD1. V shed 4 bases and J 7 bases; nucleotides not matched to a gene: 11. Germline V gene lookup returns CDR1 SGHRS and CDR2 YFSETQ. The CDR3 totals 15 residues. DNA of the CDR3: TGCGCCAGCAGCCCTAGGGGGCTAGCCTTGAATGAGCAGTTCTTC. It is translated as CASSPRGLALNEQFF.

This clonotype was seen at least ten times. The chain uses TRBV20-1 and TRBJ1-2; TRBD1 aligns across 11 bases. Germline trimming cut 4 bases from V and 4 bases from J; bases unmatched to any gene: 8. The CDR3 length is 15 residues. Germline loops: CDR1 DFQATT, CDR2 SNEGSKA (reference sequence). CDR3 loop: CSANPGTGGLYGYTF. Here the CDR3 DNA reads TGCAGTGCTAACCCCGGGACAGGGGGTCTCTATGGCTACACCTTC.

This clonotype has ten or more counts. CDR3 sequence: CASSQEVSRGGSDTQYF. DNA for the CDR3: TGTGCCAGCAGCCAAGAAGTTAGCAGGGGGGGGTCAGATACGCAGTATTTT. V and J are TRBV4-2 and TRBJ2-3, with D perhaps TRBD1 or TRBD2 (7 bases each). The CDR3 has 17 amino acids. Trimming took 0 bases from V and 4 from J, leaving 17 bases between them. CDR1 is LGHNA, CDR2 YNFKEQ, per germline.

This clonotype occurred many times. The chain carries TRBV20-1 and TRBJ2-5, with a tentative D call TRBD2 (6 bases). V lost 0 bases and J 2 bases, leaving 10 bases between the germline ends. The CDR3 runs 14 residues. The germline V gene encodes CDR1 DFQATT and CDR2 SNEGSKA (reference sequence). The CDR3 reads CSARERREQETQYF. CDR3 nucleotides: TGCAGTGCTAGAGAGAGGAGGGAGCAAGAGACCCAGTACTTC.

This clonotype was observed at least ten times. The V and J genes are TRBV5-8 and TRBJ2-4, with 7 bases lining up with TRBD1. Germline CDR1 SGHTS, CDR2 YDEGEE. V lost 2 bases to trimming and J lost 4 bases; unmatched junction nucleotides: 6. The CDR3 is 15 amino acids. CDR3: CASSFPGTAKNIQYF. The CDR3 coding sequence is TGTGCCAGCAGCTTTCCTGGGACAGCTAAAAACATTCAGTACTTC.

This clonotype was counted ten times or more. The chain recombines TRBV11-2 with TRBJ2-2, with D possibly matching TRBD1 (5 bases). CDR1 and CDR2 (germline): SGHAT, FQNNGV. The CDR3 sequence is 14 residues long. V dropped 6 bases and J dropped 3 bases, with 11 bases sitting between them. The chain's CDR3 is CASSSDRYTGELFF. CDR3 nucleotides: TGTGCCAGCAGTTCCGACAGATACACCGGGGAGCTGTTTTTT.

V and J are TRBV6-4 and TRBJ2-2; 10 bases align to TRBD1. Germline V gives CDR1 MRHNA, CDR2 SNTAGT. The CDR3 sequence is 15 residues long. V was pared by 2 bases and J by 7 bases, with 4 bases of the junction left unmatched. The chain's CDR3 is CASSDPGQGNGELFF. The CDR3 DNA follows: TGTGCCAGCAGTGACCCGGGACAGGGGAACGGGGAGCTGTTTTTT.

This clonotype was detected only a few times. The chain uses TRBV5-1 and TRBJ2-7, with 7 bases aligning to TRBD1. V was pared by 4 bases and J by 13 bases, with 11 bases of the junction left unmatched. This CDR3 is 12 amino acids long. Germline lookup yields CDR1 SGHRS and CDR2 YFSETQ. The CDR3 DNA follows: TGCGCCAGCAGCCCGCAGGGGGTCACGGCTTACTTC. Residues: CASSPQGVTAYF.

V gene TRBV20-1 combines with J gene TRBJ2-3; 10 positions agree with TRBD1. Germline CDR1 DFQATT, CDR2 SNEGSKA (reference sequence). The V gene end was trimmed by 5 bases and the J gene end by 2 bases; junction bases not matched to a gene: 7. This CDR3 has 15 amino acids. Written as DNA, the CDR3 is TGCAGTGCTGTGCCGGGACAGGGGTCCACAGATACGCAGTATTTT. The encoded protein is CSAVPGQGSTDTQYF.

The sample holds many counts of this clonotype. The chain joins TRBV6-2 or TRBV6-3 to TRBJ2-2; TRBD1 matches at 7 bases. Germline V gives CDR1 MNHEY, CDR2 SVGEGT. The V gene end was trimmed by 0 bases and the J gene end by 0 bases; junction bases not matched to a gene: 7. The CDR3 has 18 residues. CDR3 region: CASSYSIMGQTNTGELFF. DNA of the CDR3: TGTGCCAGCAGTTACTCGATAATGGGACAGACGAACACCGGGGAGCTGTTTTTT.

This clonotype was detected ten times or more. The rearrangement joins TRBV5-1 to TRBJ1-1, with TRBD1 identical over 12 bases. J gave up 4 bases and V 3 bases, and 13 bases lay outside the gene matches. The germline CDR1 and CDR2 sequences are SGHRS and YFSETQ. There are 18 residues in the CDR3. CDR3 region: CASSSRSGQGAGVTEAFF. Here the CDR3 DNA reads TGCGCCAGCAGCTCCCGATCGGGACAGGGGGCGGGCGTCACTGAAGCTTTCTTT.

This clonotype was observed at least ten times. This chain connects TRBV15 to TRBJ2-3, with D unclear. This CDR3 is built from 16 residues. Looked up from germline, CDR1 is LNHNV and CDR2 is YYDKDF (reference sequence). The ends were cut back, 2 bases at V and 2 bases at J, with 14 bases in the middle. The CDR3 sequence is CATSRTYGVTTDTQYF. The CDR3 DNA reads TGTGCCACCAGCAGAACCTATGGAGTTACCACAGATACGCAGTATTTT.

This clonotype came up many times. J is TRBJ2-3 and V is TRBV5-1; D could derive from TRBD1 or TRBD2 (5 bases each). V was shortened by 3 bases and J by 3 bases, with 20 bases between the two germline ends. Germline V gene data show CDR1 as SGHRS and CDR2 as YFSETQ. The CDR3 loop spans 17 amino acids. The CDR3 sequence is CASSSSLSGALTDTQYF. The CDR3 DNA sequence: TGCGCCAGCAGCTCTAGCTTATCCGGGGCGCTGACAGATACGCAGTATTTT. Complete variable domain (other parts from reference TRBV5-1 and TRBJ2-3): KAGVTQTPRYLIKTRGQQVTLSCSPISGHRSVSWYQQTPGQGLQFLFEYFSETQRNKGNFPGRFSGRQFSNSRSEMNVSTLELGDSALYLCASSSSLSGALTDTQYFGPGTRLTVL.